A selection of T cell receptor beta chains follows, all from one sample in a study of blood T cell repertoires in COVID-19. The method was immunoSEQ multiplex PCR; TCRdb's version includes in-frame clones alone and lacks a portion of them. The sample includes about 94,000 clones, 87% of them seen just once. The sample was peripheral blood. These receptors came from a woman at least 80 years old with acute or convalescent COVID-19. The CDR3 runs from the conserved cysteine through the conserved F or W. A D gene is named only where the DNA matches it firmly.

>TRBJ2-2|TRBV5-1|TRBD1
TGCGCCAGCAGCTACCTGGGACAGGCGAACACCGGGGAGCTGTTTTTT
CASSYLGQANTGELFF
>TRBJ1-1|TRBV5-1|-
TGCGCCAGCAGTTTGGACAGTAGAAACACTGAAGCTTTCTTT
CASSLDSRNTEAFF
>TRBJ2-3|TRBV7-7|-
TGTGCTAGCAGCTTAGCGGACTCTGCTTGGGATACGCAGTATTTT
CASSLADSAWDTQYF
>TRBJ2-7|TRBV4-1|-
TGCGCCAGCAGCCCTGCGGAGACAGGGAGGTACGAGCAGTACTTC
CASSPAETGRYEQYF
>TRBJ1-3|TRBV6-6|-
TGTGCCAGCAGCCCCGGAGGAGGGAGGGGAAACACCATATATTTT
CASSPGGGRGNTIYF
>TRBJ1-1|TRBV27|TRBD1
TGTGCCAGCAGTACCTCGACAGGGTTGGAAGCTTTCTTT
CASSTSTGLEAFF
>TRBJ1-2|TRBV30|TRBD1
TGTGCCTGGACGTCCAGGGGGGAAGGCTACACCTTC
CAWTSRGEGYTF
>TRBJ2-7|TRBV4-3|-
TGCGCCAGCAGCCGTTGGAGCCCCTCCCAAAATCAGGGAGGTAACGAGCAGTACTTC
CASSRWSPSQNQGGNEQYF
>TRBJ1-2|TRBV14|-
TGTGCCAGCAGCGGGCGGGGCCACGGCTACACCTTC
CASSGRGHGYTF
>TRBJ2-7|TRBV6-5|-
TGTGCCAGCAATCCGCTACGGTTCGTTTCCTACGAGCAGTACTTC
CASNPLRFVSYEQYF
>TRBJ2-1|TRBV11-2|TRBD2
TGTGCCAGCAGCTCACTAGCGGGAGTATTTGAGCAGTTCTTC
CASSSLAGVFEQFF